This T cell receptor (beta chain) was obtained from a study of T cells in Graves' hyperthyroidism and ophthalmopathy. Amplification yielded TCR beta CDR3 regions, with RNA transcripts as the source. The HTBI primer set served for first-round RT-PCR of the TCR CDR3. Using its own MiXCR run on the multiplex PCR reads, TCRdb lists one record per CDR3 protein. The sample includes 470,000 or so distinct CDR3 sequences, less than 25% of them seen just once. This clonotype was seen many times. The CDR3 loop spans 14 amino acids. The germline V gene has CDR1 DFQATT and CDR2 SNEGSKA (reference sequence). The source of this sequence is a man between 18 and 35 years old with Graves' hyperthyroidism. The material sequenced was blood. The genes are TRBV20-1 and TRBJ1-1; D is unresolved. CDR3 amino acids: CRPGEMIGNTEAFF. CDR3 DNA sequence: TGCAGGCCCGGGGAGATGATTGGGAACACTGAAGCTTTCTTT.